These 8 T cell receptor beta chains originate from one sample sequenced in a study of identical twins. Via MiXCR, TCRdb re-called the 5' RACE reads, giving one row per CDR3 protein. Among hundreds of thousands of distinct CDR3 sequences listed, roughly 24% were seen once. These data also featured in a second study, about T cells expressing NK-cell markers.

Sequencing used CD4+ T cells sorted from blood. Receptor source: a woman between 18 and 29 years old in good health.

CDR3 nucleotide sequence: TGCAGTGCTATGGCCCTTTGGACTAGCGGGCCGTTAGATACGCAGTATTTT. Translating it yields CSAMALWTSGPLDTQYF. The chain links TRBV20-1 to TRBJ2-3; the match to TRBD2 covers 11 bases. The CDR3 is made up of 17 amino acids. Trimming at V came to 4 bases and at J to 5 bases, leaving 14 bases not matched to a gene. Germline-derived CDR1 and CDR2 are DFQATT and SNEGSKA (reference sequence).

This clonotype has more than one count but fewer than ten. CDR3 protein: CSARRPGADTQYF. The CDR3 DNA follows: TGCAGTGCTCGGCGGCCGGGCGCTGATACGCAGTATTTT. The V call is TRBV20-1, the J call TRBJ2-3, with unresolved D. Looked up from germline, CDR1 is DFQATT and CDR2 is SNEGSKA (reference sequence). The CDR3 totals 13 residues. V lost 5 bases to trimming and J lost 6 bases, with 15 bases between them.

In regard to this clonotype: One junction end disagrees with the germline gene, perhaps due to a read error. The rearrangement joins TRBV4-2 to TRBJ2-1; 9 positions agree with TRBD2. The CDR3 runs to 16 residues. Germline values: CDR1 LGHNA, CDR2 YNFKEQ. This CDR3 is CASSQGVSGGYNERFF. DNA for the CDR3: TGTGCCAGCAGCCAAGGGGTTAGCGGGGGTTACAATGAGCGGTTCTTC.

This clonotype was seen a handful of times. V gene TRBV20-1 combines with J gene TRBJ2-1; 7 bases are shared with TRBD2. Losses at the gene ends were 0 bases for V and 0 bases for J; bases not matched to a gene: 8. Germline CDR1 is DFQATT and CDR2 is SNEGSKA (reference sequence). The CDR3 has 17 amino acids. The CDR3 region has the DNA TGCAGTGCTAGAGATTGGGCAGCGGGGATCTCCTACAATGAGCAGTTCTTC. Protein sequence: CSARDWAAGISYNEQFF.

This clonotype has only a few counts. This chain links TRBV5-4 with TRBJ1-1, with D possibly matching TRBD1 (5 bases). CDR3 length: 15 residues. Deletions cut 4 bases from V and 1 base from J, with 14 bases between. Looked up from germline, CDR1 is SGHNT and CDR2 is YYREEE (reference sequence). DNA of the CDR3: TGTGCCAGCAGCCACTCCAGGGAGGAGAACACTGAAGCTTTCTTT. The encoded protein is CASSHSREENTEAFF.

This chain joins TRBV5-1 and TRBJ1-2; 9 bases map to TRBD1. CDR3 length: 15 amino acids. The V segment lost 4 bases and the J segment 1 base; nucleotides outside the gene matches: 5. CDR1 is SGHRS and CDR2 is YFSETQ in the germline V gene. This chain's CDR3 is CASSINRGHNYGYTF. DNA of the CDR3: TGCGCCAGCAGCATTAACAGGGGGCATAACTATGGCTACACCTTC.

The rearrangement links TRBV20-1 to TRBJ2-7; 9 nucleotides align to TRBD1. The CDR3 is 15 residues long. CDR1 and CDR2 (germline): DFQATT, SNEGSKA (reference sequence). The V gene end was trimmed by 3 bases and the J gene end by 3 bases; junction bases not matched to a gene: 9. CDR3: CSASSGTGSLYEQYF. The CDR3 DNA sequence: TGCAGTGCTAGCTCCGGGACAGGGTCTCTCTACGAGCAGTACTTC.

The chain joins TRBV29-1 to TRBJ1-1; TRBD1 matches at 12 bases. V shed 8 bases, J shed 5 bases, and the junction held 12 bases outside the gene matches. The CDR3 totals 15 residues. Germline V gives CDR1 SQVTM, CDR2 ANQGSEA. The DNA for the CDR3 is TGCAGCACTCGAGGGACAGGGGGCGCAGGGACTGAAGCTTTCTTT. This translates into CSTRGTGGAGTEAFF.